Listed below are T cell receptor beta chains from one sample, sequenced in a study of T-cell memory formation after mild COVID-19. TCRdb re-analysed the 5' RACE reads in MiXCR, keeping a single row per CDR3 protein. The sample carries more than 300,000 distinct CDR3 sequences, 12% to 15% recorded once. Sequencing input: PBMCs or a T cell subset sorted from them (not recorded which). The receptor source for this set is a young man who had mild COVID-19 (a few samples of this study predate the infection). Cell type and time point are not known. Each CDR3 is given with its conserved first and last residue.

TRBV19 14 CASSLTGATGELFF
TRBV18 13 CASSPNRRGGYTF
TRBV27 18 CASSFRSRGDTVADTQYF
TRBV29-1 13 CSVFQGQGAEAFF
TRBV7-9 12 CASSLGLLEAFF
TRBV5-1 17 CASSTHLAGETYNEQFF
TRBV2 14 CASGGDRGSGELFF
TRBV6-6 16 CASMSGQGRVNTEAFF
TRBV11-3 14 CAISLDAVENEQFF
TRBV6-2/TRBV6-3 17 CASSYLPLAGSTDTQYF
TRBV6-2/TRBV6-3 10 CASRGGEQFF
TRBV7-2 13 CASSFGGVTEAFF
TRBV7-9 13 CASSLDSPGELFF
TRBV4-1 17 CASSHYPPGLAADTQYF
TRBV7-2 14 CASSVGQIGETQYF
TRBV6-2/TRBV6-3 14 CASSYPAGGYEQYF
TRBV7-2 14 CASSDLAGGIEQFF
TRBV7-2 16 CASSPGAGPLNSPLHF
TRBV5-1 14 CASSLRQGNYGYTF
TRBV27 12 CASSLSGYEQYF
TRBV20-1 14 CSAREESLREKLFF
TRBV20-1 15 CSALGPLVYNSPLHF
TRBV21-1 12 CASSNPAYEQYF
TRBV5-1 17 CASSPSSGGTSYNEQFF
TRBV7-2 17 CASSLVPQGVGNTEAFF
TRBV5-1 14 CASSLEGKDTEAFF
TRBV20-1 16 CSANLGSGPSNYGYTF
TRBV3-1 15 CASSRGQAVRNTIYF
TRBV7-2 13 CASSSDPNTEAFF
TRBV5-1 12 CASSLIGVEQYF
TRBV20-1 12 CSATAYTGELFF
TRBV6-1 17 CASSEGVRFSGANVLTF
TRBV19 13 CASTSQVNYGYTF
TRBV12-3/TRBV12-4 15 CASRNHGLTGGEQYF
TRBV7-9 16 CASSSETSGGENEQFF
TRBV6-6 15 CASSYSGQGNQPQHF
TRBV5-1 17 CASSLVPGTERKNIQYF
TRBV27 13 CASSQGRLGTIYF
TRBV6-1 15 CASSVRTASTDTQYF
TRBV9 16 CASTLDGTSGGEEQFF
TRBV4-3 15 CASSQDQGANTEAFF
TRBV6-5 15 CASSYGFDQADTQYF
TRBV12-3/TRBV12-4 14 CASLGRANTGELFF
TRBV20-1 13 CSARGGRRDTQYF
TRBV4-3 14 CASSQVAAQETQYF
TRBV20-1 14 CSAHRGTQWKTQYF
TRBV4-3 16 CASSQEATGGNSPLHF
TRBV28 13 CASSLPGADIQYF
TRBV29-1 14 CSVEASGSTDTQYF
TRBV7-9 12 CATDPGLAEQFF
TRBV29-1 13 CSVDRQGEGEQYF
TRBV3-1 14 CASSQGGDAYEQYF
TRBV12-3/TRBV12-4 15 CASSRGWGGQETQYF
TRBV29-1 12 CSVAVMNTEAFF
TRBV5-5 13 CASSFRWGAEAFF
TRBV7-7 13 CASSHTRGRMQFF
TRBV18 14 CASSYVSSGSPLHF